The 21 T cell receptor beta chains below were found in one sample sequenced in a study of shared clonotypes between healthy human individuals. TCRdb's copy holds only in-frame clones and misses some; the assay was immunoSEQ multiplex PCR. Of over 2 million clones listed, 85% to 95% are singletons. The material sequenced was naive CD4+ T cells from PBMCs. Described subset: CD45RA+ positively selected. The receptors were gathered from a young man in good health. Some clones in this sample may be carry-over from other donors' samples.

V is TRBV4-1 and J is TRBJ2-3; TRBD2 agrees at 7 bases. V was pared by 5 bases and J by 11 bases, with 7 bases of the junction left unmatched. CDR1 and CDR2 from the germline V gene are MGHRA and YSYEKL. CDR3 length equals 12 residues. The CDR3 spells CASSSRASGQYF. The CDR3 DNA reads TGCGCCAGCAGCTCACGGGCTAGCGGGCAGTATTTT.

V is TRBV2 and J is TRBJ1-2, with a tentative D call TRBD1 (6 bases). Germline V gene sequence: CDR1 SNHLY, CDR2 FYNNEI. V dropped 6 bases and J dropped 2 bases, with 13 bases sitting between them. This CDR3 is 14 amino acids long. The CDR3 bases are TGTGCCAGCAGGCGGGGGGCCCTCAACTATGGCTACACCTTC. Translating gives CASRRGALNYGYTF.

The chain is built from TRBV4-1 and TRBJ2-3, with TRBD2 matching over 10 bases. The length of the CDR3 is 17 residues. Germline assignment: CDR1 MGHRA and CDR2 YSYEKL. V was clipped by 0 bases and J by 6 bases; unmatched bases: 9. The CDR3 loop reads CASSQDAPSGRADTQYF. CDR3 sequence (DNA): TGCGCCAGCAGCCAAGATGCGCCTAGCGGGAGAGCGGATACGCAGTATTTT.

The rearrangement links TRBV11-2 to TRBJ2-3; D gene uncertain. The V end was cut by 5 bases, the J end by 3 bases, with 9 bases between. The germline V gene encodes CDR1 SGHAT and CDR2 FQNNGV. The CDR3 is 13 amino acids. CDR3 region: CASSNTLTDTQYF. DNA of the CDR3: TGTGCCAGCAGCAATACTCTGACAGATACGCAGTATTTT.

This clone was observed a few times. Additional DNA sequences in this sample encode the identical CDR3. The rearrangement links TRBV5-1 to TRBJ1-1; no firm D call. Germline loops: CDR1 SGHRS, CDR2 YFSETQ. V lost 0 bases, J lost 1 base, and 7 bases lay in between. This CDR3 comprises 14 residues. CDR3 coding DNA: TGCGCCAGCAGCTTGGGTGCGGCGAACACTGAAGCTTTCTTT. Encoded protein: CASSLGAANTEAFF.

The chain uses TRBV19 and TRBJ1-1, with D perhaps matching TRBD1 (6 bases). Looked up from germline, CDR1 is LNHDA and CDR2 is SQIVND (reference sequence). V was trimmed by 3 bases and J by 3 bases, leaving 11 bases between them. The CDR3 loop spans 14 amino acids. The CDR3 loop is CASSMRGEDTEAFF. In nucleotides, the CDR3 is TGTGCCAGTAGTATGAGGGGGGAGGACACTGAAGCTTTCTTT.

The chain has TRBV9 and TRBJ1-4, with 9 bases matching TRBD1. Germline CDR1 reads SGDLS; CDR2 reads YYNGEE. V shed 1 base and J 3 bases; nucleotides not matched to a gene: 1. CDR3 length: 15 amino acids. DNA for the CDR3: TGTGCCAGCAGCGTAACAGGGGGCCCTAATGAAAAACTGTTTTTT. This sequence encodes CASSVTGGPNEKLFF.

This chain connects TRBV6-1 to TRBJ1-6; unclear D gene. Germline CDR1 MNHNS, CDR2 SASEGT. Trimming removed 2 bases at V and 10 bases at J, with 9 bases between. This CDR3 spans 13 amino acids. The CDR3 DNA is TGTGCCAGCAGTGAATCGAGGTCATCACCCCTCCACTTT. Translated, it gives CASSESRSSPLHF.

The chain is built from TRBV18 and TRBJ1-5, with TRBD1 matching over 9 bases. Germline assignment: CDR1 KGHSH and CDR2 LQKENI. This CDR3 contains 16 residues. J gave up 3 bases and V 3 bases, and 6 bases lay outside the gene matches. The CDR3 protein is CASSPRTGDLNQPQHF. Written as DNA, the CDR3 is TGTGCCAGCTCACCCAGGACAGGGGACCTCAATCAGCCCCAGCATTTT. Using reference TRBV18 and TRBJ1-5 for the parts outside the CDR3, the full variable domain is NAGVMQNPRHLVRRRGQEARLRCSPMKGHSHVYWYRQLPEEGLKFMVYLQKENIIDESGMPKERFSAEFPKEGPSILRIQQVVRGDSAAYFCASSPRTGDLNQPQHFGDGTRLSIL.

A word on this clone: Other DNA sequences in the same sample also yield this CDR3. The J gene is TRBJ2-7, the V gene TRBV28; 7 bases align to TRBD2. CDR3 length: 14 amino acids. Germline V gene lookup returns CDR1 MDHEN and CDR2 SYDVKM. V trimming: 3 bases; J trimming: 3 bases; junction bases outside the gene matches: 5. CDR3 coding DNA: TGTGCCAGCAGTTTCACCGGCGGGGGCTACGAGCAGTACTTC. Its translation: CASSFTGGGYEQYF.

CDR3 residues: CASSPQGLAPSTDTQYF. In nucleotides, the CDR3 is TGTGCCAGCAGCCCACAAGGACTAGCGCCCAGCACAGATACGCAGTATTTT. V gene TRBV28 combines with J gene TRBJ2-3; 9 bases line up with TRBD2. CDR3 length: 17 amino acids. With 6 bases clipped from V and 0 bases from J, the junction kept 10 bases outside the gene matches. Germline-derived CDR1 and CDR2 are MDHEN and SYDVKM.

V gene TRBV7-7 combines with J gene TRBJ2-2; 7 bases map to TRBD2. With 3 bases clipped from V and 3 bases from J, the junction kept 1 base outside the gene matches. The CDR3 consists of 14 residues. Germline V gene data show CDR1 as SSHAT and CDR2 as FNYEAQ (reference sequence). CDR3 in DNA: TGTGCCAGCAGCTTGCGGGAGTACACCGGGGAGCTGTTTTTT. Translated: CASSLREYTGELFF.

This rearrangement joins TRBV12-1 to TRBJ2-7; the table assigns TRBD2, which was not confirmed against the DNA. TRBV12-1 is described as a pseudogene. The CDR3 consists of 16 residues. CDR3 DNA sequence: TGTGCCAGCAGCGTAAACGGGACTAGCGGGAGAAACGAGCAGTACTTC. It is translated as CASSVNGTSGRNEQYF.

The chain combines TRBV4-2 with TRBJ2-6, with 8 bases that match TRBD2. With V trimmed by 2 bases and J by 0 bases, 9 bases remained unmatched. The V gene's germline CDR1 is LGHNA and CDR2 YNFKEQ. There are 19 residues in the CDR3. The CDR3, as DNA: TGTGCCAGCAGCCAATCGTTTTCCAGCGGGGGCTCTGGGGCCAACGTCCTGACTTTC. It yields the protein CASSQSFSSGGSGANVLTF.

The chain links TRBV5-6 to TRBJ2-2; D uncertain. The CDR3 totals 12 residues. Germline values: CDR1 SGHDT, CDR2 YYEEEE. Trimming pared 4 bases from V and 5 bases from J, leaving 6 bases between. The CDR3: CASSRRTGELFF. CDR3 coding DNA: TGTGCCAGCAGCCGGCGGACCGGGGAGCTGTTTTTT.

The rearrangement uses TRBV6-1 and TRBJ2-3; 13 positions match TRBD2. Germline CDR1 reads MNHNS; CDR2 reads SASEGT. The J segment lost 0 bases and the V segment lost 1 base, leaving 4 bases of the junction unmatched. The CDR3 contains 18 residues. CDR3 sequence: CASSEVPGLAGSTDTQYF. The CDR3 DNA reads TGTGCCAGCAGTGAAGTCCCGGGACTAGCGGGAAGCACAGATACGCAGTATTTT.

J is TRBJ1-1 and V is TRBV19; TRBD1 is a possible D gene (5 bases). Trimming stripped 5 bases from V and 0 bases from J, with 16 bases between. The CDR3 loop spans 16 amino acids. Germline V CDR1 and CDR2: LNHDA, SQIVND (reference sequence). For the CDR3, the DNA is TGTGCCAGTAGTCCCCTGGGCGGGGGGTTGAACACTGAAGCTTTCTTT. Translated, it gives CASSPLGGGLNTEAFF.

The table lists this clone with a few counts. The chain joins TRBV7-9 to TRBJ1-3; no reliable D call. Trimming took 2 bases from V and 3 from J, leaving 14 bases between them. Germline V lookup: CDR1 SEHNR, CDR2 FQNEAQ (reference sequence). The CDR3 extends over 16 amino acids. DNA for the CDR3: TGTGCCAGCAGCTTATTCCCATCTTGGGGTGGAAACACCATATATTTT. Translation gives CASSLFPSWGGNTIYF. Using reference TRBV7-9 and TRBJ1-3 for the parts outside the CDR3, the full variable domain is DTGVSQNPRHKITKRGQNVTFRCDPISEHNRLYWYRQTLGQGPEFLTYFQNEAQLEKSRLLSDRFSAERPKGSFSTLEIQRTEQGDSAMYLCASSLFPSWGGNTIYFGEGSWLTVV.

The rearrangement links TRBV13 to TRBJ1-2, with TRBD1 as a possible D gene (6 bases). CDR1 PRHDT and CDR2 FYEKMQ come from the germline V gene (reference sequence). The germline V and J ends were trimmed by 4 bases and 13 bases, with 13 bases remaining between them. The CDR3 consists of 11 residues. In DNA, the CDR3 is TGTGCCAGCAGCTCGCGACAGGTCCCCACCTTC. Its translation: CASSSRQVPTF.

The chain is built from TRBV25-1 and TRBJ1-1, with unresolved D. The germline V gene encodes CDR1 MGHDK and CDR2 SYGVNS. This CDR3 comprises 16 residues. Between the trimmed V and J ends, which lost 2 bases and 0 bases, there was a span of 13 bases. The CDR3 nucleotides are TGTGCCAGCAGTGAAATGAAGGACCCCGTGAACACTGAAGCTTTCTTT. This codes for CASSEMKDPVNTEAFF. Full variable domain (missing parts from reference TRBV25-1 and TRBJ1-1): EADIYQTPRYLVIGTGKKITLECSQTMGHDKMYWYQQDPGMELHLIHYSYGVNSTEKGDLSSESTVSRIRTEHFPLTLESARPSHTSQYLCASSEMKDPVNTEAFFGQGTRLTVV.

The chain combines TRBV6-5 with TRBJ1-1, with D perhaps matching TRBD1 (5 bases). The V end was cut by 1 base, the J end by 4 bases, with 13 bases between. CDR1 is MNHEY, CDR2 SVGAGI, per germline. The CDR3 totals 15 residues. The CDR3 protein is CASSYLDIRRTEAFF. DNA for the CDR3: TGTGCCAGCAGTTACTTGGACATCAGACGCACTGAAGCTTTCTTT.